This TCR beta chain was observed in a study of blood T cells in healthy people across ages. CDR1 and CDR2 from the germline V gene are MNHNS and SASEGT. Losses at the gene ends were 7 bases for V and 3 bases for J; bases not matched to a gene: 7. The CDR3 is 14 residues long. Together with a sample-barcoded 5' primer, a J-beta primer mix was included in a second PCR lasting roughly 7 to 11 cycles. TCRdb reprocessed the 5' RACE reads via MiXCR and lists one record per CDR3 protein. Among roughly 1,300,000 distinct CDR3 sequences, roughly 59% were seen once, and the ten largest hold about 6.7%. The sequenced sample consisted of blood. The gene calls are TRBV6-1 and TRBJ2-7; 9 bases align to TRBD1. The TCR sequence derives from a man aged 18 to 29 in good health. DNA for the CDR3: TGTGCCAGCATGATTCGACAGGGGGTCTACGAGCAGTACTTC. Translation: CASMIRQGVYEQYF.